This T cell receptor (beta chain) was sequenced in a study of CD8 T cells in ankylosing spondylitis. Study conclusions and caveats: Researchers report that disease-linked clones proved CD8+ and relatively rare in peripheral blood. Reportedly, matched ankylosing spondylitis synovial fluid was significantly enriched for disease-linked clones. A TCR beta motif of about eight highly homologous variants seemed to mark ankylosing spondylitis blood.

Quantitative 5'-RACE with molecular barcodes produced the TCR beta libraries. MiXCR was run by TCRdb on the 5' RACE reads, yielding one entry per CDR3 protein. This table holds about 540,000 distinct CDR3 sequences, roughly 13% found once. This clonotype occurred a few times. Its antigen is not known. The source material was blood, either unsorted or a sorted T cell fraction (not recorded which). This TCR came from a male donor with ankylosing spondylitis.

The CDR3 spells CASSPEAGSFQFF. In DNA, the CDR3 is TGTGCCAGCTCACCAGAGGCAGGCAGTTTTCAGTTCTTC. V and J are TRBV18 and TRBJ2-1; D gene uncertain. The CDR3 spans 13 residues. CDR1 and CDR2 from the germline V gene are KGHSH and LQKENI. V was clipped by 2 bases and J by 13 bases, with 15 bases between them.